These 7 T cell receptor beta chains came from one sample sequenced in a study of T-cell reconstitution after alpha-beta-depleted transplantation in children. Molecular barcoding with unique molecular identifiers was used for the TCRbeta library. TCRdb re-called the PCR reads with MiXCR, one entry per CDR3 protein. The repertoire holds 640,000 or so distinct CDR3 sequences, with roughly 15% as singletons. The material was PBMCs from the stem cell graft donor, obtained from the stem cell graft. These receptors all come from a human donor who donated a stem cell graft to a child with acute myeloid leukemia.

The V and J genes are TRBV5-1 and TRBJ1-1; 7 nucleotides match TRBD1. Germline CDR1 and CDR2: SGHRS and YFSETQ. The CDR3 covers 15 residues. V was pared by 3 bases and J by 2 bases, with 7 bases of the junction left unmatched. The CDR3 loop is CASSYTGQHNTEAFF. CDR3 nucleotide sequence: TGCGCCAGCAGCTACACGGGACAGCACAACACTGAAGCTTTCTTT.

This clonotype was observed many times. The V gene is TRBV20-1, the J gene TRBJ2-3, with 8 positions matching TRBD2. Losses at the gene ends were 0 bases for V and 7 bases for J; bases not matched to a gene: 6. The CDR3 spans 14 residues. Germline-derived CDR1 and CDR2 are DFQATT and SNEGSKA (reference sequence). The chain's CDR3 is CSARDRGGGYTQYF. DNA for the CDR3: TGCAGTGCTAGAGATCGGGGGGGAGGGTATACGCAGTATTTT.

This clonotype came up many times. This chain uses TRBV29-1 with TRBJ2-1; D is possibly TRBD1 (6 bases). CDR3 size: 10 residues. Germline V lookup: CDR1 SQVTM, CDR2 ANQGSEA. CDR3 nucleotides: TGCAGTTGTCAGGGGAATGAGCAGTTCTTC. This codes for CSCQGNEQFF.

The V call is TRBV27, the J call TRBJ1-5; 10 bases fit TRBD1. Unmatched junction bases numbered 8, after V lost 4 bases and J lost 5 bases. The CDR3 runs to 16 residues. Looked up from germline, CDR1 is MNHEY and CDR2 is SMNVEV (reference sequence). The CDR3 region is CASSSRTGGPYQPQHF. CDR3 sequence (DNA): TGTGCCAGCAGTTCACGGACAGGGGGGCCGTATCAGCCCCAGCATTTT.

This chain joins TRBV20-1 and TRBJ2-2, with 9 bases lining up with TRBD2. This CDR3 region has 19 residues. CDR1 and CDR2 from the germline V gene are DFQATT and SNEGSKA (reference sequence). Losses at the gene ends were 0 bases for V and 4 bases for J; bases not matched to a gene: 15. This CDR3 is CSARDQGFGGGAVTGELFF. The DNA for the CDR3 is TGCAGTGCTAGAGATCAGGGATTTGGCGGGGGGGCAGTCACCGGGGAGCTGTTTTTT.

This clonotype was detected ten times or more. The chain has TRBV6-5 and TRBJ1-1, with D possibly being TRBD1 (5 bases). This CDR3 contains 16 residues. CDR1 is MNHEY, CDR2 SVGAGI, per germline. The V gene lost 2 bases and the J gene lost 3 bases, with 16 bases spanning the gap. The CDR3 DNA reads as TGTGCCAGCAGTTACGGGGCCGCCGAGGTGTACACTGAAGCTTTCTTT. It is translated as CASSYGAAEVYTEAFF.

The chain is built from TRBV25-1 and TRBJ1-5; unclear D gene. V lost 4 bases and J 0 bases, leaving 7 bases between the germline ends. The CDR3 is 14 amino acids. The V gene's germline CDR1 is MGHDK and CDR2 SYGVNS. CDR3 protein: CASSAVSSNQPQHF. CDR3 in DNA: TGTGCCAGCAGTGCAGTCAGTAGCAATCAGCCCCAGCATTTT.